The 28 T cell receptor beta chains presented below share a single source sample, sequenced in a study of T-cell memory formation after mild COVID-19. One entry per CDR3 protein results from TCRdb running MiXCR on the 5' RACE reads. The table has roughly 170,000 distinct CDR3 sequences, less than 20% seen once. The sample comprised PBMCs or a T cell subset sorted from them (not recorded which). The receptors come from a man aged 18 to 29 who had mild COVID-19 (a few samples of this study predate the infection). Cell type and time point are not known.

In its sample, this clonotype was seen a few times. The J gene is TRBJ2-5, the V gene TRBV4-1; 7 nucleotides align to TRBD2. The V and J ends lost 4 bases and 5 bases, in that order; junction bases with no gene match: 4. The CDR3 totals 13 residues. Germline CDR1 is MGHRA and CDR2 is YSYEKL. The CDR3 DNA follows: TGCGCCAGCAGCCGGGACTACTCGGAGACCCAGTACTTC. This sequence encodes CASSRDYSETQYF.

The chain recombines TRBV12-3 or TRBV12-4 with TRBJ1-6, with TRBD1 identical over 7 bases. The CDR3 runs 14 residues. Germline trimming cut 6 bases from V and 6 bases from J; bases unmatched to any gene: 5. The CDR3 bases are TGTGCCAGCAGCCGCGACAGGGTTAATTCACCCCTCCACTTT. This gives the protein CASSRDRVNSPLHF.

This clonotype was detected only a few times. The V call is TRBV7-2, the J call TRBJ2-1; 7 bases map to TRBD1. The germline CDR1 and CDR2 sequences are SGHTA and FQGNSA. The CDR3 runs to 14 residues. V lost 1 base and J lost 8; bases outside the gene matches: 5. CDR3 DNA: TGTGCCAGCAGCTTAGACAGGGGCCGGGATGAGCAGTTCTTC. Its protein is CASSLDRGRDEQFF.

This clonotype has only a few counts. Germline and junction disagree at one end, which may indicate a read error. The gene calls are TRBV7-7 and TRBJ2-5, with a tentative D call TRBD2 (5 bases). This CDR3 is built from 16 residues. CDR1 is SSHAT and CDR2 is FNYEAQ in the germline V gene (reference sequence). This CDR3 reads CASSPRFSASQETQYF. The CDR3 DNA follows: TGTGCTAGCAGCCCGAGGTTTAGCGCGTCACAAGAGACCCAGTACTTC. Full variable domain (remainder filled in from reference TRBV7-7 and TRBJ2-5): GAGVSQSPRYKVTKRGQDVTLRCDPISSHATLYWYQQALGQGPEFLTYFNYEAQPDKSGLPSDRFSAERPEGSISTLTIQRTEQRDSAMYRCASSPRFSASQETQYFGPGTRLLVL.

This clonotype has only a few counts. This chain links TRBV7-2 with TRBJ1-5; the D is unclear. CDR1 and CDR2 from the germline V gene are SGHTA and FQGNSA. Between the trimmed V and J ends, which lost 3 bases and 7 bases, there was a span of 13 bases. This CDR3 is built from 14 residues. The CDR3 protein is CASSFSGGGQPQHF. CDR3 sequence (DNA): TGTGCCAGCAGCTTTTCGGGAGGAGGACAGCCCCAGCATTTT.

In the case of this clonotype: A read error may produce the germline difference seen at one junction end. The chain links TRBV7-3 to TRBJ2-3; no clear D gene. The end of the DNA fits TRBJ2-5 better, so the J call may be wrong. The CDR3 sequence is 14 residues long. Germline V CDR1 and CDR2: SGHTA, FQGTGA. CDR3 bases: TGCGCCAGCAGCTTGGCCGGTAGAACCGATACCCAGTACTTC. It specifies CASSLAGRTDTQYF.

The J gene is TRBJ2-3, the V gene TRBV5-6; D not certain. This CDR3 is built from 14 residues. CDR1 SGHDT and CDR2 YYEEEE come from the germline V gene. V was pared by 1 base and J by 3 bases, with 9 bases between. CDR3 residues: CASSLFMATDTQYF. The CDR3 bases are TGTGCCAGCAGCTTGTTTATGGCGACAGATACGCAGTATTTT.

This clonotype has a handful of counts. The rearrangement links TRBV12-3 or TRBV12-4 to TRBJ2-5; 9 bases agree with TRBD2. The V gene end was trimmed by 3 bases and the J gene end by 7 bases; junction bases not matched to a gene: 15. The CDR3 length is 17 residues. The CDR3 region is CASSFRSSGGPVGTQYF. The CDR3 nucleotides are TGTGCCAGCAGTTTTAGATCGAGCGGGGGGCCCGTGGGGACCCAGTACTTC.

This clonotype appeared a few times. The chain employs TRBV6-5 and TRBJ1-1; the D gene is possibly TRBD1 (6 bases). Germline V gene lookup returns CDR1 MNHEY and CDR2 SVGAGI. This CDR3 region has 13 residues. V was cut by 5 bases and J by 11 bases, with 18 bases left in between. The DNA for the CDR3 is TGTGCCAGCAGTGGAAACCTACAGGGACGGGCTTTCTTT. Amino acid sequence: CASSGNLQGRAFF.

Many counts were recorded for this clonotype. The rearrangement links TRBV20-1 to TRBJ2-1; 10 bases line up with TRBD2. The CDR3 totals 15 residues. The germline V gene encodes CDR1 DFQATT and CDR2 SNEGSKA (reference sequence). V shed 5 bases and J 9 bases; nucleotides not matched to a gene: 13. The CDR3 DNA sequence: TGCAGTGCTCCCTTAGCGGGGGGTCTCCTGGGTGAGCAGTTCTTC. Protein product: CSAPLAGGLLGEQFF.

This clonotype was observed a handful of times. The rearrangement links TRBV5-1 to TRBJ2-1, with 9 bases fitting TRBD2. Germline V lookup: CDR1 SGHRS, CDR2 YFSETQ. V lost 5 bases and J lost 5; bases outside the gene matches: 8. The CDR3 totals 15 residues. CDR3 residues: CASSFTSGLDNEQFF. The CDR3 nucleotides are TGCGCCAGCAGTTTCACTAGCGGGCTTGACAATGAGCAGTTCTTC.

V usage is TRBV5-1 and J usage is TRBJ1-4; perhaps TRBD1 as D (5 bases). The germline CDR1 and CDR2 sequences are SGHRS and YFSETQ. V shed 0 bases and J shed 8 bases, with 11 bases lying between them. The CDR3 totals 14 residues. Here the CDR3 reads CASSLGGFGEKLFF. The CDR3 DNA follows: TGCGCCAGCAGCTTGGGGGGCTTCGGGGAAAAACTGTTTTTT. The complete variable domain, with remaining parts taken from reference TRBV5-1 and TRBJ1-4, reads KAGVTQTPRYLIKTRGQQVTLSCSPISGHRSVSWYQQTPGQGLQFLFEYFSETQRNKGNFPGRFSGRQFSNSRSEMNVSTLELGDSALYLCASSLGGFGEKLFFGSGTQLSVL.

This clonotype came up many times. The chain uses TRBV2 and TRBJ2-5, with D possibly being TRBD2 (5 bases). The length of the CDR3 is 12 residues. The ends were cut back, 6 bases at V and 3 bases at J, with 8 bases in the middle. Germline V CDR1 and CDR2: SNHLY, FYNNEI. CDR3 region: CASRGDKETQYF. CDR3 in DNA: TGTGCCAGCAGGGGAGATAAAGAGACCCAGTACTTC.

DNA for the CDR3: TGCGCCAGCAGCCAAGAGTCTAACTCACCCCTCCACTTT. It codes for CASSQESNSPLHF. The chain joins TRBV4-3 to TRBJ1-6; no firm D call. Germline loops: CDR1 LGHNA, CDR2 YSLEER. This CDR3 comprises 13 residues. Trimming shortened V by 0 bases and J by 10 bases, and 7 bases separated the two germline ends.

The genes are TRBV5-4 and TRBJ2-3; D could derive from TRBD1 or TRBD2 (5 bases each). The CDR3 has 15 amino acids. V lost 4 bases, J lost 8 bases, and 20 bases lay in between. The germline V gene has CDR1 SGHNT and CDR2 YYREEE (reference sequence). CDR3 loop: CASSHNGQPGRTQYF. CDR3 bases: TGTGCCAGCAGCCATAACGGTCAGCCGGGGCGTACGCAGTATTTT.

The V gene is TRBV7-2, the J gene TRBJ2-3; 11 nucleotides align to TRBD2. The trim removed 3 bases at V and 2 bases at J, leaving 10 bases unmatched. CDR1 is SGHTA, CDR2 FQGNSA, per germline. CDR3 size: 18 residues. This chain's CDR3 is CASSFALNSGGATDTQYF. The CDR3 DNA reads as TGTGCCAGCAGCTTTGCCCTCAATAGCGGGGGGGCCACAGATACGCAGTATTTT.

CDR3 residues: CASSIDRGGYNEQFF. CDR3 bases: TGTGCCAGCAGCATAGACAGGGGGGGGTACAATGAGCAGTTCTTC. V is TRBV7-3 and J is TRBJ2-1, with 9 positions matching TRBD1. The germline V gene has CDR1 SGHTA and CDR2 FQGTGA. The CDR3 is made up of 15 amino acids. V lost 5 bases and J lost 4; bases outside the gene matches: 6.

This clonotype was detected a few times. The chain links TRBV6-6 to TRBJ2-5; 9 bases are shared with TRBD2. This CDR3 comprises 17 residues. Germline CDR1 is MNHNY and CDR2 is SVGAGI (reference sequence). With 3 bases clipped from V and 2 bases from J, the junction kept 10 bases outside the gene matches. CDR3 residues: CASSYGLAGTKQETQYF. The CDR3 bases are TGTGCCAGCAGTTATGGGCTAGCGGGGACCAAACAAGAGACCCAGTACTTC.

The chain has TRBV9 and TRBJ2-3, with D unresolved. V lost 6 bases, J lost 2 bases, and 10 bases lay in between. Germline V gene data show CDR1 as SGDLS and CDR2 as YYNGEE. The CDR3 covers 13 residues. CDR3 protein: CASTNPHTDTQYF. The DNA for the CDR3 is TGTGCCAGCACCAACCCTCACACAGATACGCAGTATTTT.

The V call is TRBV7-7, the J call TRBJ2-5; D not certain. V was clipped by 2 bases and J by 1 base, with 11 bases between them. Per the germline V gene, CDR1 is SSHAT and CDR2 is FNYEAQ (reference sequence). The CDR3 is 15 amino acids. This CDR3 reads CASSLLLATQETQYF. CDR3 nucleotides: TGTGCCAGCAGCTTACTCTTGGCTACCCAAGAGACCCAGTACTTC.

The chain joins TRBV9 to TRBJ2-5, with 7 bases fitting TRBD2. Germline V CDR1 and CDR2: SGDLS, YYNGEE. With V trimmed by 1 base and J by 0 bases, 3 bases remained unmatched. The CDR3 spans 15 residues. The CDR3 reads CASSVLGTNQETQYF. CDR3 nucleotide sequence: TGTGCCAGCAGCGTATTGGGGACTAACCAAGAGACCCAGTACTTC.

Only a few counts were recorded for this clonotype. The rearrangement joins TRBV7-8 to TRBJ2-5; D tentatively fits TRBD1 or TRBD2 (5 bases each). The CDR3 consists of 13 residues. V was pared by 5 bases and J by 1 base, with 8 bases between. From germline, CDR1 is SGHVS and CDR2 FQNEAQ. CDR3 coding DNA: TGTGCCAGCAGCGGGGGACCCCAAGAGACCCAGTACTTC. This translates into CASSGGPQETQYF. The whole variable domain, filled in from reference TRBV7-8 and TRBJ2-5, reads GAGVSQSPRYKVAKRGQDVALRCDPISGHVSLFWYQQALGQGPEFLTYFQNEAQLDKSGLPSDRFFAERPEGSVSTLKIQRTQQEDSAVYLCASSGGPQETQYFGPGTRLLVL.

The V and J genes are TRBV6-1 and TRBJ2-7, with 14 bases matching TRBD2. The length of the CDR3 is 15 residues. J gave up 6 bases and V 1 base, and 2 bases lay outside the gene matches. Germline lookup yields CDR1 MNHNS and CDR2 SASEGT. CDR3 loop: CASSEVGTSGGEQYV. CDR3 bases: TGTGCCAGCAGTGAAGTGGGGACTAGCGGGGGCGAGCAGTACGTC.

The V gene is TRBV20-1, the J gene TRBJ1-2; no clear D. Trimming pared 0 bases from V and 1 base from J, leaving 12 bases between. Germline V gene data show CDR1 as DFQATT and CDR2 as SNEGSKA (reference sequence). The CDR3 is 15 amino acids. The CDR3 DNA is TGCAGTGCTAGAGATCGGAGGGCCTTTAACTATGGCTACACCTTC. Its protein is CSARDRRAFNYGYTF.

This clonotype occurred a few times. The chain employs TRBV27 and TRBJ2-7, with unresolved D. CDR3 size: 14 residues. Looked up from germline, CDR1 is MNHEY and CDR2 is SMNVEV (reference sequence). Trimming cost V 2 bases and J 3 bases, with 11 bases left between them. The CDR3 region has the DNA TGTGCCAGCAGTTTAAGGCCGACCATCTACGAGCAGTACTTC. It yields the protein CASSLRPTIYEQYF.

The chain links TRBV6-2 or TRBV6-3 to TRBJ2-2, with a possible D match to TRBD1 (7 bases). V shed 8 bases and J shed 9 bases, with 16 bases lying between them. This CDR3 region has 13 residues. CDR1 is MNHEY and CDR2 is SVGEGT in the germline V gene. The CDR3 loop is CASRVGGGRELFF. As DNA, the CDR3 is TGTGCCAGCCGAGTAGGAGGGGGCCGGGAGCTGTTTTTT.

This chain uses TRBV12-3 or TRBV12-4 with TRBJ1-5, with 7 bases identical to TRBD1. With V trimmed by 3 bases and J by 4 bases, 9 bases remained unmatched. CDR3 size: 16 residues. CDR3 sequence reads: CASSFIGRGKNQPQHF. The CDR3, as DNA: TGTGCCAGCAGTTTCATCGGCAGGGGGAAGAATCAGCCCCAGCATTTT.

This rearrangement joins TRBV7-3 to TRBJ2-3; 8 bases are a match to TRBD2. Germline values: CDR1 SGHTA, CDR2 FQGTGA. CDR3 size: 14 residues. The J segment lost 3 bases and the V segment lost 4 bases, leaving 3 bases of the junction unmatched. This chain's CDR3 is CASSSGLETDTQYF. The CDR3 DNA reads TGTGCCAGCAGCTCGGGACTAGAAACAGATACGCAGTATTTT.